These 26 T cell receptor beta chains share one sample of origin, sequenced in a study of CD8+CD57+ T cells in acquired aplastic anemia. According to the study, genomic DNA was the template for TCR beta VDJ and CDR3 profiling. TCRdb fed the reads into MiXCR, producing one record per CDR3 protein. The sample consists of over 200,000 distinct CDR3 sequences, around 60% of them appearing once. The sequenced sample consisted of sorted CD4+, CD8+, or CD8+CD57+ T cells (not recorded which) from PBMCs. These receptors all stem from a human donor in good health.

This clonotype was detected a few times. The rearrangement uses TRBV7-9 and TRBJ1-2; TRBD1 aligns across 10 bases. This CDR3 is 14 amino acids long. J gave up 10 bases and V 5 bases, and 10 bases lay outside the gene matches. CDR1 and CDR2 (germline): SEHNR, FQNEAQ (reference sequence). The CDR3 here is CASSPTGGSGTYTF. CDR3 coding DNA: TGTGCCAGCAGCCCGACAGGGGGCTCGGGCACCTACACCTTC. Filled out from reference TRBV7-9 and TRBJ1-2, the complete variable domain reads DTGVSQNPRHKITKRGQNVTFRCDPISEHNRLYWYRQTLGQGPEFLTYFQNEAQLEKSRLLSDRFSAERPKGSFSTLEIQRTEQGDSAMYLCASSPTGGSGTYTFGSGTRLTVV.

The chain is built from TRBV7-6 and TRBJ2-2; 8 bases fit TRBD2. Germline CDR1 is SGHVS and CDR2 is FNYEAQ. The CDR3 sequence is 16 residues long. V was clipped by 1 base and J by 5 bases; unmatched bases: 6. Here the CDR3 DNA reads TGTGCCAGCAGCTTAGGGACTAGCCCCCTAACCGGGGAGCTGTTTTTT. This sequence encodes CASSLGTSPLTGELFF. Combining the CDR3 with reference TRBV7-6 and TRBJ2-2 gives the whole variable domain GAGVSQSPRYKVTKRGQDVALRCDPISGHVSLYWYRQALGQGPEFLTYFNYEAQQDKSGLPNDRFSAERPEGSISTLTIQRTEQRDSAMYRCASSLGTSPLTGELFFGEGSRLTVL.

This clonotype was counted a single time. This chain uses TRBV2 with TRBJ2-3; no firm D call. This CDR3 region has 14 residues. The V and J ends lost 5 bases and 9 bases respectively, with 18 bases between them. Germline V lookup: CDR1 SNHLY, CDR2 FYNNEI. CDR3 protein: CASSFLSPYETQYF. The CDR3 bases are TGTGCCAGCAGTTTTCTATCCCCTTACGAAACGCAGTATTTT. The whole variable domain, remainder taken from reference TRBV2 and TRBJ2-3, is EPEVTQTPSHQVTQMGQEVILRCVPISNHLYFYWYRQILGQKVEFLVSFYNNEISEKSEIFDDQFSVERPDGSNFTLKIRSTKLEDSAMYFCASSFLSPYETQYFGPGTRLTVL.

This rearrangement joins TRBV2 to TRBJ1-6; D not resolved. V shed 4 bases and J shed 2 bases, with 12 bases lying between them. CDR1 and CDR2 (germline): SNHLY, FYNNEI. The CDR3 covers 16 residues. Written as DNA, the CDR3 is TGTGCCAGCAGTGGTTCCCAAGGCCCCTATAATTCACCCCTCCACTTT. Its translation is CASSGSQGPYNSPLHF.

This clonotype appeared a single time. This chain joins TRBV12-3 or TRBV12-4 and TRBJ2-2; the match to TRBD2 covers 13 bases. The length of the CDR3 is 15 residues. Germline trimming cut 5 bases from V and 6 bases from J; bases unmatched to any gene: 3. CDR3 in DNA: TGTGCCAGCAGTGGACTAGCGGGAGCTGCCGGGGAGCTGTTTTTT. Amino acids: CASSGLAGAAGELFF.

This clonotype came up many times. The chain joins TRBV27 to TRBJ2-2, with D hard to call. Germline-derived CDR1 and CDR2 are MNHEY and SMNVEV (reference sequence). The CDR3 has 13 amino acids. V lost 5 bases and J 0 bases, leaving 4 bases between the germline ends. CDR3 residues: CASSITNTGELFF. DNA for the CDR3: TGTGCCAGCAGTATCACGAACACCGGGGAGCTGTTTTTT.

This chain links TRBV20-1 with TRBJ2-1; unclear D gene. The germline V and J ends were trimmed by 2 bases and 8 bases, with 7 bases remaining between them. This CDR3 spans 11 amino acids. Germline loops: CDR1 DFQATT, CDR2 SNEGSKA (reference sequence). CDR3 sequence (DNA): TGCAGTGCTAGAAGGGTCGATGAGCAGTTCTTC. It codes for CSARRVDEQFF.

This clonotype appeared a few times. The chain is built from TRBV10-3 and TRBJ2-3, with 8 bases that match TRBD2. The V segment lost 5 bases and the J segment 0 bases; nucleotides outside the gene matches: 1. The CDR3 covers 14 residues. Germline V lookup: CDR1 ENHRY, CDR2 SYGVKD. The CDR3 protein is CAISSSGSTDTQYF. CDR3 DNA: TGTGCCATCAGTTCTAGCGGGAGCACAGATACGCAGTATTTT.

This clonotype occurred a few times. The chain links TRBV4-1 to TRBJ1-5; a possible D gene is TRBD1 (5 bases). V was clipped by 9 bases and J by 0 bases, with 15 bases between them. The V gene's germline CDR1 is MGHRA and CDR2 YSYEKL. The CDR3 covers 15 residues. The CDR3 loop is CASAIGQNSNQPQHF. The DNA of the CDR3 is TGCGCCAGTGCAATTGGACAAAATAGCAATCAGCCCCAGCATTTT.

Comments on this clonotype: This may stem from a read error, because a much larger clone lies one nucleotide away. Since no conserved phenylalanine or tryptophan closes the CDR3, a read error is the likely cause. The gene calls are TRBV7-6 and TRBJ2-7; D is possibly TRBD2 (6 bases). This CDR3 contains 14 residues. Per germline, CDR1 SGHVS and CDR2 FNYEAQ. Deletions cut 6 bases from V and 2 bases from J, with 14 bases between. The CDR3 coding sequence is TGTGCCAGCAGTTTCGGGAGTCAAACCTACGAGCAGTACCTC. It is translated as CASSFGSQTYEQYL.

This chain uses TRBV4-1 with TRBJ2-1; TRBD1 matches at 8 bases. The junction had 7 bases not matched to a gene; V was cut back by 5 bases and J by 7 bases. The germline V gene has CDR1 MGHRA and CDR2 YSYEKL. This CDR3 has 14 amino acids. CDR3 sequence: CASSEGQGANEQFF. The DNA for the CDR3 is TGCGCCAGCAGCGAAGGACAGGGTGCGAATGAGCAGTTCTTC.

The genes are TRBV6-5 and TRBJ1-1; D gene ambiguous. The CDR3 has 17 residues. Germline CDR1 is MNHEY and CDR2 is SVGAGI. Trimming took 6 bases from V and 3 from J, leaving 23 bases between them. For the CDR3, the DNA is TGTGCCAGCAGCCAAGATGGAGCAGGCGATGGCTACACTGAAGCTTTCTTT. It yields the protein CASSQDGAGDGYTEAFF.

This clonotype has a single count. The CDR3 spells CASNLNNEQFF. The CDR3 bases are TGTGCCAGCAACCTCAACAATGAGCAGTTCTTC. The genes are TRBV11-2 and TRBJ2-1; D is ambiguous. There are 11 residues in the CDR3. In germline, CDR1 is SGHAT, CDR2 FQNNGV. V lost 7 bases and J lost 5, with 6 bases in between.

This clonotype was seen a few times. This sequence joins TRBV2 and TRBJ2-5; 7 bases map to TRBD2. This CDR3 is 14 amino acids long. J was trimmed by 5 bases and V by 6 bases; bases with no gene match: 9. Looked up from germline, CDR1 is SNHLY and CDR2 is FYNNEI. The CDR3 DNA follows: TGTGCCAGCAGAGGTCTAGCGGCTGCGGAGACCCAGTACTTC. Translating gives CASRGLAAAETQYF. Full variable domain (rest looked up from reference TRBV2 and TRBJ2-5): EPEVTQTPSHQVTQMGQEVILRCVPISNHLYFYWYRQILGQKVEFLVSFYNNEISEKSEIFDDQFSVERPDGSNFTLKIRSTKLEDSAMYFCASRGLAAAETQYFGPGTRLLVL.

The sample holds many counts of this clonotype. The V and J genes are TRBV4-1 and TRBJ2-2, with D perhaps TRBD1 (5 bases). CDR1 MGHRA and CDR2 YSYEKL come from the germline V gene. The V and J ends lost 1 base and 7 bases respectively, with 13 bases between them. The CDR3 has 15 residues. The CDR3 is CASSQVLGQIGELFF. For the CDR3, the DNA is TGCGCCAGCAGCCAAGTGTTGGGGCAGATCGGGGAGCTGTTTTTT.

The rearrangement joins TRBV9 to TRBJ1-4; TRBD1 is a possible D gene (6 bases). The V end lost 5 bases, the J end lost 8 bases, and 25 bases lay between the germline ends. The germline V gene encodes CDR1 SGDLS and CDR2 YYNGEE. The CDR3 is made up of 17 amino acids. CDR3 DNA: TGTGCCAGCAGAGACCCTTGGGAGGGGGGGCCCTGGGAAAAACTGTTTTTT. Amino acid sequence: CASRDPWEGGPWEKLFF.

The chain recombines TRBV7-3 with TRBJ1-1; TRBD1 matches at 7 bases. J was trimmed by 1 base and V by 5 bases; bases with no gene match: 7. This CDR3 has 15 residues. Germline loops: CDR1 SGHTA, CDR2 FQGTGA. The CDR3 is CASSPGTDANTEAFF. The DNA of the CDR3 is TGTGCCAGCAGCCCCGGGACAGATGCGAACACTGAAGCTTTCTTT.

This chain links TRBV12-3 or TRBV12-4 with TRBJ2-7; D ambiguous. V was trimmed by 5 bases and J by 3 bases, leaving 11 bases between them. There are 13 residues in the CDR3. The CDR3 protein is CASSRPGNYEQYF. For the CDR3, the DNA is TGTGCCAGCAGTCGGCCTGGAAACTACGAGCAGTACTTC.

The chain links TRBV25-1 to TRBJ1-4; 8 positions match TRBD1. CDR3 length: 13 residues. Germline V lookup: CDR1 MGHDK, CDR2 SYGVNS. J was trimmed by 8 bases and V by 9 bases; bases with no gene match: 8. The CDR3 DNA reads TGTGCCAGTACGACAGGGGTCATCGAAAAACTGTTTTTT. Its translation: CASTTGVIEKLFF.

The CDR3 region is CASSEVGGGDYVLTF. DNA of the CDR3: TGTGCCAGCAGTGAAGTGGGAGGGGGGGACTACGTCCTGACTTTC. The rearrangement joins TRBV6-1 to TRBJ2-6; D is perhaps TRBD2 (7 bases). The CDR3 is 15 residues long. Germline V CDR1 and CDR2: MNHNS, SASEGT. V lost 1 base and J lost 11, with 15 bases in between.

This clonotype was recorded at least ten times. The rearrangement joins TRBV4-2 to TRBJ2-7, with TRBD1 matching over 9 bases. CDR1 and CDR2 from the germline V gene are LGHNA and YNFKEQ. Trimming removed 1 base from V and 5 bases from J; junction bases left unmatched: 9. This CDR3 contains 16 residues. DNA of the CDR3: TGTGCCAGCAGCCAAGCCACCGGGACAGGGTCTGACGAGCAGTACTTC. Translated, it gives CASSQATGTGSDEQYF.

This chain links TRBV12-3 or TRBV12-4 with TRBJ1-1; 8 bases are shared with TRBD1. This CDR3 is 14 amino acids long. After removal of 3 bases from V and 8 bases from J, the junction contained 8 bases not matched to a gene. This CDR3 reads CASSLWTGKLEAFF. The CDR3 DNA sequence: TGTGCCAGCAGTTTGTGGACAGGGAAATTAGAAGCTTTCTTT.

The chain carries TRBV19 and TRBJ1-1; weak D call: TRBD1 (6 bases). CDR3 size: 15 residues. V shed 2 bases and J shed 1 base, with 11 bases lying between them. Germline CDR1 is LNHDA and CDR2 is SQIVND (reference sequence). For the CDR3, the DNA is TGTGCCAGTAGTATAAACGGGGGCCCGAACACTGAAGCTTTCTTT. Translated, it gives CASSINGGPNTEAFF.

The chain links TRBV7-9 to TRBJ2-5, with D maybe TRBD1 (6 bases). Germline CDR1 reads SEHNR; CDR2 reads FQNEAQ (reference sequence). V lost 1 base, J lost 1 base, and 13 bases lay in between. This CDR3 is built from 16 residues. CDR3 residues: CASSLGDKPIQETQYF. CDR3 DNA: TGTGCCAGCAGCTTAGGGGACAAACCGATCCAAGAGACCCAGTACTTC.

The chain couples TRBV10-3 to TRBJ2-3, with 7 bases lining up with TRBD2. J was trimmed by 2 bases and V by 1 base; bases with no gene match: 3. The CDR3 runs to 15 residues. Germline CDR1 and CDR2: ENHRY and SYGVKD. The CDR3 nucleotides read TGTGCCATCAGTGAGTGGGCGGGGGACACAGATACGCAGTATTTT. Translated: CAISEWAGDTDTQYF.

The V call is TRBV24-1, the J call TRBJ2-1; the D gene is possibly TRBD2 (6 bases). Trimming removed 4 bases from V and 8 bases from J, with 14 bases in between. Germline loops: CDR1 KGHDR, CDR2 SFDVKD. This CDR3 spans 14 amino acids. The CDR3 spells CATSDRELRDEQFF. The CDR3 DNA follows: TGTGCCACCAGTGACCGGGAGTTAAGAGATGAGCAGTTCTTC.